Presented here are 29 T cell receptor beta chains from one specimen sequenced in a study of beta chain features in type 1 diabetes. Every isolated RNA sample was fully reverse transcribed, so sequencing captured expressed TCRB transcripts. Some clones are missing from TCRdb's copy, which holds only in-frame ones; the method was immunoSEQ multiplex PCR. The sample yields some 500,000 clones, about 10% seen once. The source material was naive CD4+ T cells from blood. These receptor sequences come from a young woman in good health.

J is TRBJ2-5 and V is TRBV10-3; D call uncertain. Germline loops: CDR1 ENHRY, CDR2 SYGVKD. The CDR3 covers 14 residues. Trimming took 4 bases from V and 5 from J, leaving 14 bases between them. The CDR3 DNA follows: TGTGCCATCAGTGCTTCAGGCCCGCAGGAGACCCAGTACTTC. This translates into CAISASGPQETQYF.

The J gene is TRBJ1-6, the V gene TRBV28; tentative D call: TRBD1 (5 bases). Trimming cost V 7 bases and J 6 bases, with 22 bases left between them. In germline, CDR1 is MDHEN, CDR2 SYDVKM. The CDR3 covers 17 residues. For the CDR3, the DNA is TGTGCCAGCATTGACAAAGGAGGGGTAGGGTTTAATTCACCCCTCCACTTT. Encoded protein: CASIDKGGVGFNSPLHF.

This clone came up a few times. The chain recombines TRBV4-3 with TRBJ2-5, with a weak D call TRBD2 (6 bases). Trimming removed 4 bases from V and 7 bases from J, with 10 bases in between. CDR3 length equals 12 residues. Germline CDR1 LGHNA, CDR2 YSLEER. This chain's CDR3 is CASSLGRGTQYF. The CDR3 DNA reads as TGCGCCAGCAGCCTCGGGCGGGGGACCCAGTACTTC.

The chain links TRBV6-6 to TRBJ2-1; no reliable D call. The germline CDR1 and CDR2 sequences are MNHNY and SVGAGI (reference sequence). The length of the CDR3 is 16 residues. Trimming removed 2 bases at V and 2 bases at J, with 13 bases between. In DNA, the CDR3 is TGTGCCAGCAGTTACGTCTTCGGGCAGGCCTACAATGAGCAGTTCTTC. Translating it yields CASSYVFGQAYNEQFF.

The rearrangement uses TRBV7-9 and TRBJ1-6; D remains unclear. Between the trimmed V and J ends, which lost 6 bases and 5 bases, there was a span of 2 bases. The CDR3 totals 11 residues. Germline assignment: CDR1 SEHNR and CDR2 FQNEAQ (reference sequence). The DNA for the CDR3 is TGTGCCAGCAGTAATAATTCACCCCTCCACTTT. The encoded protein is CASSNNSPLHF. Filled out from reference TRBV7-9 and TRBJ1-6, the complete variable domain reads DTGVSQNPRHKITKRGQNVTFRCDPISEHNRLYWYRQTLGQGPEFLTYFQNEAQLEKSRLLSDRFSAERPKGSFSTLEIQRTEQGDSAMYLCASSNNSPLHFGNGTRLTVT.

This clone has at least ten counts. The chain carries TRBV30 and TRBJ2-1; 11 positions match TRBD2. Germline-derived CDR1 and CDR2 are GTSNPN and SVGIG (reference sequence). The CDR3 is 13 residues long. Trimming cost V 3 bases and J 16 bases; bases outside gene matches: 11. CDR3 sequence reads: CAWSVGSGRAYFF. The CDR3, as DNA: TGTGCCTGGAGCGTTGGTAGCGGGAGGGCCTACTTCTTC.

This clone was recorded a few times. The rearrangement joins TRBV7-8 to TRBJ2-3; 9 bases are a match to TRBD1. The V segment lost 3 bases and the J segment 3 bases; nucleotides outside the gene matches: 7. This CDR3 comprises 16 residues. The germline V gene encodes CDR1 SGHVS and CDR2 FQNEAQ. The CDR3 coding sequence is TGTGCCAGCAGCTTTAGGGACAGGGAGGGTACAGATACGCAGTATTTT. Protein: CASSFRDREGTDTQYF.

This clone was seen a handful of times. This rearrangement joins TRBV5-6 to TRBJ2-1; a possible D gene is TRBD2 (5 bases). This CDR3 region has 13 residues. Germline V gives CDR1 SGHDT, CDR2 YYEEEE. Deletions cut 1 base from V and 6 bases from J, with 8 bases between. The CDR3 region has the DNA TGTGCCAGCAGCTTGCGCGGGCTCAATGAGCAGTTCTTC. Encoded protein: CASSLRGLNEQFF.

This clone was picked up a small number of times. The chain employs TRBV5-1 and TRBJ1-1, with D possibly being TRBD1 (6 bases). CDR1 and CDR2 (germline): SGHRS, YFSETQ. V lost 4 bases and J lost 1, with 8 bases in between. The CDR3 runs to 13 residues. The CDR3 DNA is TGCGCCAGCAGCGGGGGCACGAACACTGAAGCTTTCTTT. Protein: CASSGGTNTEAFF.

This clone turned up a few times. The CDR3 protein is CAWSVSAAFKGGELFF. As DNA, the CDR3 is TGTGCCTGGAGTGTATCAGCGGCTTTTAAGGGAGGGGAGCTGTTTTTT. The chain recombines TRBV30 with TRBJ2-2, with D possibly being TRBD2 (5 bases). The germline V and J ends were trimmed by 0 bases and 8 bases, with 19 bases remaining between them. Germline assignment: CDR1 GTSNPN and CDR2 SVGIG (reference sequence). This CDR3 is built from 16 residues.

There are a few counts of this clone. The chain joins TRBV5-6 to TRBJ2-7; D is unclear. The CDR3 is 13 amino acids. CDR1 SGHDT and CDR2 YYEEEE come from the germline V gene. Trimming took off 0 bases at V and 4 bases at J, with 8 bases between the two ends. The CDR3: CASSLGRAYEQYV. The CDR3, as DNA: TGTGCCAGCAGCTTGGGACGGGCTTACGAGCAGTACGTC.

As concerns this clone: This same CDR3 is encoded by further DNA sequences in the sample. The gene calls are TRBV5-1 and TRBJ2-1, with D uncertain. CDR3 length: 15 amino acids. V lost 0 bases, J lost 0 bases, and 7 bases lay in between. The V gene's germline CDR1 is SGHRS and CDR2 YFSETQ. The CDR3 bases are TGCGCCAGCAGCTTGGCCGGAAGCTCCTACAATGAGCAGTTCTTC. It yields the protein CASSLAGSSYNEQFF.

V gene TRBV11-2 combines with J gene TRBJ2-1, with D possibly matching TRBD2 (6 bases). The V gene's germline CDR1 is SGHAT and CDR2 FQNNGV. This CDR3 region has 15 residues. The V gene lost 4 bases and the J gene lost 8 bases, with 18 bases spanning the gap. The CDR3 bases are TGTGCCAGCAGCTATGTAACTAGCAATGCATATGAGCAGTTCTTC. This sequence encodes CASSYVTSNAYEQFF.

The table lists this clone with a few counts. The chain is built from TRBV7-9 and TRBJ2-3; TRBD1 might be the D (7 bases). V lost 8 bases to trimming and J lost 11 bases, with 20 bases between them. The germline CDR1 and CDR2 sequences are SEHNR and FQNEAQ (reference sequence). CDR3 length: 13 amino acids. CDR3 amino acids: CASRTTQGGWQYF. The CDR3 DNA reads TGTGCCAGCCGGACAACCCAGGGGGGCTGGCAGTATTTT.

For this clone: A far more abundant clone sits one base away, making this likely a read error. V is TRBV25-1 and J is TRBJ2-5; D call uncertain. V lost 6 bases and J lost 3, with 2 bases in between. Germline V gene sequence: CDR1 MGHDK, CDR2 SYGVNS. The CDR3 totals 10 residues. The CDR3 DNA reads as TGTGCCAGCAGAGAAGAGACCCAGTACTTC. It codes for CASREETQYF. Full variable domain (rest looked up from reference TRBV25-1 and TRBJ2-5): EADIYQTPRYLVIGTGKKITLECSQTMGHDKMYWYQQDPGMELHLIHYSYGVNSTEKGDLSSESTVSRIRTEHFPLTLESARPSHTSQYLCASREETQYFGPGTRLLVL.

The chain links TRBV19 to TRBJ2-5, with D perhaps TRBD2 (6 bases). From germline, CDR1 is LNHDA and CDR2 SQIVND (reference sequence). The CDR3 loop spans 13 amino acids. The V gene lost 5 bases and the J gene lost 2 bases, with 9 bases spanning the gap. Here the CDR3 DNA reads TGTGCCAGTAGTGGGACTCCGCAAGAGACCCAGTACTTC. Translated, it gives CASSGTPQETQYF.

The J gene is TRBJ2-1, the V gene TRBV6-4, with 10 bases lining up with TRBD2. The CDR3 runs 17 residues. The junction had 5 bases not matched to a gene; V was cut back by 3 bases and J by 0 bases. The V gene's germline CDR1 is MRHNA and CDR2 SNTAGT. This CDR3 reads CASSERSGGNSYNEQFF. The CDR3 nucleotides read TGTGCCAGCAGTGAGCGTAGCGGGGGGAACTCCTACAATGAGCAGTTCTTC.

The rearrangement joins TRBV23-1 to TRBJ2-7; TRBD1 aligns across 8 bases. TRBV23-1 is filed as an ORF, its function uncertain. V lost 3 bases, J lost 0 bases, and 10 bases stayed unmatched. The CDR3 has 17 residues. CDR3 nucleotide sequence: TGCGCCAGCAGTCATCGACAGGGGACGCAGAGCTCCTACGAGCAGTACTTC. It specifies CASSHRQGTQSSYEQYF.

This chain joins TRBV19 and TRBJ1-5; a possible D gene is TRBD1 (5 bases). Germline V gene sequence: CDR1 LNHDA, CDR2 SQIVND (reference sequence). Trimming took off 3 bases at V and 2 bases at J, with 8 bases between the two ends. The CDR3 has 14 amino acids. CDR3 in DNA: TGTGCCAGTAGTATTGAACAGGGCAATCAGCCCCAGCATTTT. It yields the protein CASSIEQGNQPQHF.

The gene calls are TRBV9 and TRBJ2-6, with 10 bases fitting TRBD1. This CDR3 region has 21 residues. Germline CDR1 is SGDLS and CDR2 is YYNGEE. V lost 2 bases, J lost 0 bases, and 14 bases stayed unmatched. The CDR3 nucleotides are TGTGCCAGCAGCGTTATACGAGCCGGGACAGGGGATACCTCTGGGGCCAACGTCCTGACTTTC. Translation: CASSVIRAGTGDTSGANVLTF.

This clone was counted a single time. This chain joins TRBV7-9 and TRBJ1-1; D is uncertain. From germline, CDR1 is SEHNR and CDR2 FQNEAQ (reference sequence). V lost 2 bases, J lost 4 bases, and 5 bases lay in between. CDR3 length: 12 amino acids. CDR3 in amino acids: CASSLKVTEAFF. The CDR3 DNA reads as TGTGCCAGCAGCTTAAAGGTCACTGAAGCTTTCTTT.

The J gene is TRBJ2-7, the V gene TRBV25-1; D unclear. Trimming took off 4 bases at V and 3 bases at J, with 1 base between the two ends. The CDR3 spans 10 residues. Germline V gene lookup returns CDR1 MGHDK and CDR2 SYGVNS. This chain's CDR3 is CASSVYEQYF. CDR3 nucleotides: TGTGCCAGCAGTGTCTACGAGCAGTACTTC.

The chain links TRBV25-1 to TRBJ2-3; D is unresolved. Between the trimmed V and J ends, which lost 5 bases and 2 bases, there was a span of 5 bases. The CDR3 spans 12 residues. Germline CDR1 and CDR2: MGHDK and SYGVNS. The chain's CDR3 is CASSTLTDTQYF. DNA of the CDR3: TGTGCCAGCAGTACCCTCACAGATACGCAGTATTTT.

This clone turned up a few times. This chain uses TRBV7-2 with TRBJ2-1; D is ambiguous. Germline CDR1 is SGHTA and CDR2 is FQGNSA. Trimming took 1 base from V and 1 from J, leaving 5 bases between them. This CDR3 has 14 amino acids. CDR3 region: CASSLELSYNEQFF. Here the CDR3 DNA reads TGTGCCAGCAGCTTAGAACTATCCTACAATGAGCAGTTCTTC.

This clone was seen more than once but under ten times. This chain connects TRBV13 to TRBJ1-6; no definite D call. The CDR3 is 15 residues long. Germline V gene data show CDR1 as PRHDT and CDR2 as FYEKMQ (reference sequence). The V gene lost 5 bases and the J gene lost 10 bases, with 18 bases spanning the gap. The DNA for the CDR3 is TGTGCCAGCAGCGCGGGGATGCTAGAGAGATCACCCCTCCACTTT. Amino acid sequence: CASSAGMLERSPLHF.

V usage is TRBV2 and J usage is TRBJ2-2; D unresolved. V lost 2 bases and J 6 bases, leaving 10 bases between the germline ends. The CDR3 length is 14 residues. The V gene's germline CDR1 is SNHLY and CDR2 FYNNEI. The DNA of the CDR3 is TGTGCCAGCAGTGAAACAGCAAACGCCGGGGAGCTGTTTTTT. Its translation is CASSETANAGELFF.

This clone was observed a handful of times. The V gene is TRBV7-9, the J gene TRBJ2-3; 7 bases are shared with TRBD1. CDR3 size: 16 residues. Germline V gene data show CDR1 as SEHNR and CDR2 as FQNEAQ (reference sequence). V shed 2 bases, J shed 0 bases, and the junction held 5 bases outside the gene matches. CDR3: CASSLSETGSTDTQYF. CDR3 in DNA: TGTGCCAGCAGCTTAAGCGAGACAGGGAGCACAGATACGCAGTATTTT.

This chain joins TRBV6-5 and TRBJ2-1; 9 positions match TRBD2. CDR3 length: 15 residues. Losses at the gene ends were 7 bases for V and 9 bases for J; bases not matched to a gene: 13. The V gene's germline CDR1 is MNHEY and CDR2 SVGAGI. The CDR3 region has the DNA TGTGCCAGCAACCTTGGCGAGCGGGGGGCCGCTGAGCAGTTCTTC. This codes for CASNLGERGAAEQFF.

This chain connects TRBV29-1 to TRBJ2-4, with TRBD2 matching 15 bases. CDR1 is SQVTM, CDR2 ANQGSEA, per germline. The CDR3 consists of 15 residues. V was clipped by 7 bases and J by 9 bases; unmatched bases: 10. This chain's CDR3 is CSARTSGGEFGIQYF. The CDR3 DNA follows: TGCAGCGCCAGGACTAGCGGGGGGGAATTTGGCATTCAGTACTTC.